One and the same sample provided the 16 T cell receptor beta chains below, sequenced in a study of PD-L1 blockade in urothelial cancer. Clones were read by immunoSEQ multiplex PCR, and TCRdb kept only the in-frame ones, dropping some. The data show some 51,000 clones, about 90% seen once. The sample was PBMCs, taken around atezolizumab (anti-PD-L1) treatment. The receptor source for this set is a man aged 55 to 69 with urothelial cancer.

This clone was recorded once. CDR3 sequence reads: CASSSPAGGTGELFF. DNA of the CDR3: TGCGCCAGCAGCTCGCCAGCGGGCGGCACCGGGGAGCTGTTTTTT. This chain uses TRBV5-1 with TRBJ2-2; D is perhaps TRBD2 (6 bases). V gave up 3 bases and J gave up 4 bases, with 13 bases separating them. Germline CDR1 is SGHRS and CDR2 is YFSETQ. This CDR3 is 15 amino acids long.

The chain couples TRBV9 to TRBJ2-3; D might be TRBD2 (5 bases). Germline-derived CDR1 and CDR2 are SGDLS and YYNGEE. Trimming took off 4 bases at V and 0 bases at J, with 15 bases between the two ends. This CDR3 is 16 amino acids long. The CDR3 region has the DNA TGTGCCAGCAGCCCGATGCTACGGACTAGCACAGATACGCAGTATTTT. It encodes CASSPMLRTSTDTQYF.

The V call is TRBV5-1, the J call TRBJ2-5; 11 nucleotides align to TRBD2. This CDR3 spans 16 amino acids. CDR1 and CDR2 from the germline V gene are SGHRS and YFSETQ. Germline trimming cut 0 bases from V and 5 bases from J; bases unmatched to any gene: 6. Here the CDR3 reads CASSLVLAGGGETQYF. The CDR3, as DNA: TGCGCCAGCAGCTTGGTTCTAGCGGGAGGAGGTGAGACCCAGTACTTC.

Here the CDR3 reads CASIKMAGGSGSNEQFF. CDR3 DNA sequence: TGTGCCAGTATAAAGATGGCGGGGGGGTCAGGGTCGAATGAGCAGTTCTTC. The chain is built from TRBV19 and TRBJ2-1, with 9 bases that match TRBD2. CDR3 length: 17 residues. The V and J ends lost 7 bases and 7 bases, in that order; junction bases with no gene match: 17. Germline V gives CDR1 LNHDA, CDR2 SQIVND (reference sequence).

The gene calls are TRBV30 and TRBJ2-1, with TRBD2 matching over 9 bases. Germline V gene sequence: CDR1 GTSNPN, CDR2 SVGIG (reference sequence). This CDR3 is built from 16 residues. The V and J ends lost 0 bases and 10 bases, in that order; junction bases with no gene match: 13. Here the CDR3 reads CAWSVTRGLSGGEQFF. CDR3 nucleotides: TGTGCCTGGAGTGTCACGAGGGGATTGAGCGGGGGGGAGCAGTTCTTC.

J is TRBJ1-2 and V is TRBV6-4; 9 nucleotides line up with TRBD1. The length of the CDR3 is 16 residues. After removal of 6 bases from V and 7 bases from J, the junction contained 15 bases not matched to a gene. Germline V gene lookup returns CDR1 MRHNA and CDR2 SNTAGT. The CDR3 loop reads CASSVDGGQGWSGYTF. The CDR3 DNA reads TGTGCCAGCAGCGTTGACGGGGGACAGGGTTGGTCTGGCTACACCTTC.

This chain connects TRBV4-3 to TRBJ1-5, with D possibly TRBD1 on 6 matching bases. The CDR3 spans 16 residues. Germline CDR1 is LGHNA and CDR2 is YSLEER. V lost 0 bases to trimming and J lost 7 bases, with 16 bases between them. CDR3 region: CASSQDLGAGDQPQHF. In DNA form, the CDR3 reads TGCGCCAGCAGCCAAGATCTGGGGGCAGGGGACCAGCCCCAGCATTTT.

The chain recombines TRBV18 with TRBJ1-4; TRBD1 might be the D (6 bases). Trimming stripped 2 bases from V and 7 bases from J, with 20 bases between. Germline-derived CDR1 and CDR2 are KGHSH and LQKENI. The length of the CDR3 is 17 residues. The CDR3 nucleotides read TGTGCCAGCTCACCAAAGAGTCTCACCAGGGGTGGTGAAAAACTGTTTTTT. This codes for CASSPKSLTRGGEKLFF.

The J gene is TRBJ1-4, the V gene TRBV28; 10 positions match TRBD1. CDR3 size: 13 residues. With V trimmed by 9 bases and J by 6 bases, 4 bases remained unmatched. CDR1 and CDR2 from the germline V gene are MDHEN and SYDVKM. The CDR3 DNA reads TGTGCCAGTCGGGACAGGGGTGATGAAAAACTGTTTTTT. Protein product: CASRDRGDEKLFF.

This clone was observed once. The J gene is TRBJ2-2, the V gene TRBV9; 8 bases match TRBD1. This CDR3 is built from 15 residues. Germline V gives CDR1 SGDLS, CDR2 YYNGEE. J gave up 4 bases and V 0 bases, and 2 bases lay outside the gene matches. The CDR3 DNA follows: TGTGCCAGCAGCGTAGGGACAGGGAGCACCGGGGAGCTGTTTTTT. Protein: CASSVGTGSTGELFF.

The rearrangement links TRBV2 to TRBJ2-3; 13 bases agree with TRBD2. The CDR3 contains 13 residues. The trim removed 6 bases at V and 8 bases at J, leaving 2 bases unmatched. CDR1 is SNHLY and CDR2 is FYNNEI in the germline V gene. The CDR3 region is CASSGLAGATQYF. DNA for the CDR3: TGTGCCAGCAGCGGACTAGCGGGGGCTACGCAGTATTTT.

The chain joins TRBV4-2 to TRBJ1-5, with D tentatively TRBD1 (6 bases). CDR3 size: 16 residues. Germline lookup yields CDR1 LGHNA and CDR2 YNFKEQ. V was pared by 2 bases and J by 2 bases, with 13 bases between. CDR3 in DNA: TGTGCCAGCAGCCAAAGCGGGGGCGGTGGCAATCAGCCCCAGCATTTT. Translating gives CASSQSGGGGNQPQHF.

The chain is built from TRBV11-3 and TRBJ1-2; D is undetermined. V was cut by 8 bases and J by 4 bases, with 17 bases left in between. The CDR3 runs to 14 residues. Per the germline V gene, CDR1 is SGHNT and CDR2 is YENEEA. The CDR3, as DNA: TGTGCCAGCTCAGTACCAAACGAGGGCTATGGCTACACCTTC. This translates into CASSVPNEGYGYTF.

In its sample, this clone was seen a few times. The chain combines TRBV19 with TRBJ1-2; D gene unclear. From germline, CDR1 is LNHDA and CDR2 SQIVND (reference sequence). This CDR3 is 15 amino acids long. Trimming removed 7 bases at V and 4 bases at J, with 19 bases between. The CDR3 nucleotides read TGTGCCAGTATCCCCCGGGCGGGTTCCGGCTATGGCTACACCTTC. This encodes CASIPRAGSGYGYTF. Full variable domain (outside the CDR3, taken from reference TRBV19 and TRBJ1-2): DGGITQSPKYLFRKEGQNVTLSCEQNLNHDAMYWYRQDPGQGLRLIYYSQIVNDFQKGDIAEGYSVSREKKESFPLTVTSAQKNPTAFYLCASIPRAGSGYGYTFGSGTRLTVV.

This clone was picked up a small number of times. The genes are TRBV9 and TRBJ2-1; 13 bases align to TRBD2. Trimming at V came to 4 bases and at J to 9 bases, leaving 7 bases not matched to a gene. Germline CDR1 reads SGDLS; CDR2 reads YYNGEE. The CDR3 is made up of 15 amino acids. The chain's CDR3 is CASSPLAGGGGEQFF. The DNA of the CDR3 is TGTGCCAGCAGCCCACTAGCGGGAGGGGGGGGTGAGCAGTTCTTC.

The chain recombines TRBV2 with TRBJ2-1, with 15 bases identical to TRBD2. With 4 bases clipped from V and 6 bases from J, the junction kept 7 bases outside the gene matches. The CDR3 sequence is 17 residues long. Germline lookup yields CDR1 SNHLY and CDR2 FYNNEI. In DNA form, the CDR3 reads TGTGCCAGCAGTGTGGGACTAGCGGGGGGAGTTTTCAATGAGCAGTTCTTC. This encodes CASSVGLAGGVFNEQFF.